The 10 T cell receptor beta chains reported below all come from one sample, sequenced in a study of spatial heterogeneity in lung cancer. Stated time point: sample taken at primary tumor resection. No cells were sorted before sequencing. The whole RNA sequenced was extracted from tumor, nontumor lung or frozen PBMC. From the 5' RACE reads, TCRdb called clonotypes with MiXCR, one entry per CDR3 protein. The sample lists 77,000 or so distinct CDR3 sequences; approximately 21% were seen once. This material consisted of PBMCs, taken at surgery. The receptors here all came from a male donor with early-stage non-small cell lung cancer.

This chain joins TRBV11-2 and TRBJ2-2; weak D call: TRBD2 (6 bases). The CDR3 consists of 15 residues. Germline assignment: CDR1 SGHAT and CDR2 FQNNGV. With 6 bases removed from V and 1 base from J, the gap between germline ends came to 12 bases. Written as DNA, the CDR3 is TGTGCCAGCAGACACTGGGACTTGAACACCGGGGAGCTGTTTTTT. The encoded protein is CASRHWDLNTGELFF.

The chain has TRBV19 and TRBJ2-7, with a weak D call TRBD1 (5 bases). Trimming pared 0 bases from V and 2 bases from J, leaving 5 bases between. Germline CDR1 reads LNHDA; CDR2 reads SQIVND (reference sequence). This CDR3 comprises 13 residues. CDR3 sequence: CASSIDRAYEQYF. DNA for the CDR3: TGTGCCAGTAGTATAGACAGGGCCTACGAGCAGTACTTC.

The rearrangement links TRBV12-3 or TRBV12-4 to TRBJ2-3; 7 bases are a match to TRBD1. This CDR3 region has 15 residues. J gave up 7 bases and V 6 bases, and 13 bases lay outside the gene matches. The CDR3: CASRNGQARGNTQYF. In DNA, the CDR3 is TGTGCCAGCAGGAACGGACAGGCCAGGGGAAATACGCAGTATTTT.

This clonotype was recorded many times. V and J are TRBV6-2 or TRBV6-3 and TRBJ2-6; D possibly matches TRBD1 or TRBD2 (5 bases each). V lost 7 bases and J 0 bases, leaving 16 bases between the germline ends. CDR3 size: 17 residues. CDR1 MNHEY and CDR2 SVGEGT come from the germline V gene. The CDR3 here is CASTASGTLSGANVLTF. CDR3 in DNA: TGTGCCAGCACGGCGTCCGGGACCCTCTCTGGGGCCAACGTCCTGACTTTC.

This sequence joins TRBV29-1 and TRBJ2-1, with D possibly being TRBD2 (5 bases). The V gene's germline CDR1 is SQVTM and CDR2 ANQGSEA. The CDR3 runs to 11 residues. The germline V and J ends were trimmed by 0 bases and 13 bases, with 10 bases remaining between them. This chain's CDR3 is CSVEESAVQFF. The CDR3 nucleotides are TGCAGCGTTGAAGAGTCAGCGGTTCAGTTCTTC.

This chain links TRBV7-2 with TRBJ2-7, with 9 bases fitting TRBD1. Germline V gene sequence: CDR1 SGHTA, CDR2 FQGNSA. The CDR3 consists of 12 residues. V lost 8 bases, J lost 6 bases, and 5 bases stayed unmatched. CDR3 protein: CASRQGEGEQYF. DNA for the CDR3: TGTGCCAGCCGACAGGGGGAGGGCGAGCAGTACTTC.

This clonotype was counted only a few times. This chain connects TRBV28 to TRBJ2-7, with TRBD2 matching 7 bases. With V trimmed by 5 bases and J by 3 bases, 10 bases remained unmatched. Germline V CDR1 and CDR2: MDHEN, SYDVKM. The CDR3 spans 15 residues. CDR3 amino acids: CASSPPGGGYYEQYF. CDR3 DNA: TGTGCCAGCAGTCCCCCTGGGGGGGGTTACTACGAGCAGTACTTC.

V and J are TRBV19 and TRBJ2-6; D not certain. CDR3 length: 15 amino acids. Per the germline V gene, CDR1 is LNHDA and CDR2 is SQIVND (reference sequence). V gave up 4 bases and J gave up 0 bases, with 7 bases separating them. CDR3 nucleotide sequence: TGTGCCAGTAGTAGACGGGTCTCTGGGGCCAACGTCCTGACTTTC. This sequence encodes CASSRRVSGANVLTF.

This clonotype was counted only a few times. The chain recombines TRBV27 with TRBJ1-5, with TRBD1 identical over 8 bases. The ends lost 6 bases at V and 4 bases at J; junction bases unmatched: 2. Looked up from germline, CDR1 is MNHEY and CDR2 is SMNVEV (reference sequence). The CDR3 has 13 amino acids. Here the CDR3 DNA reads TGTGCCAGCAGGGGGACAGGTAATCAGCCCCAGCATTTT. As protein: CASRGTGNQPQHF.

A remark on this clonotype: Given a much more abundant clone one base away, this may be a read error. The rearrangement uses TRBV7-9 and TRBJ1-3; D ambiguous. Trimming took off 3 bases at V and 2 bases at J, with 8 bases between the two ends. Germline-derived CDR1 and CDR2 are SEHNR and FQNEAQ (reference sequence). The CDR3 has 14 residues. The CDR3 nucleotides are TGTGCCAGCAGCTTTGCCGTAGCTGGAAACACCATATATTTT. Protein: CASSFAVAGNTIYF. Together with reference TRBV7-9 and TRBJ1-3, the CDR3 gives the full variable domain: DTGVSQNPRHKITKRGQNVTFRCDPISEHNRLYWYRQTLGQGPEFLTYFQNEAQLEKSRLLSDRFSAERPKGSFSTLEIQRTEQGDSAMYLCASSFAVAGNTIYFGEGSWLTVV.